This T cell receptor (beta chain) was observed in a study of T cell responses to AZD1222 COVID-19 vaccine. General observations from the study: Regions 160-218 and 743-854 held dominance among vaccine-associated CD4 TCRs, which spanned spike. Repertoire sampling was restricted to post-peak T cell response timepoints. Close to half of spike-specific TCRs reportedly recognize unmutated variant regions. Recipients of AZD1222 seropositive at baseline numbered only 5 or 6.

The germline V gene encodes CDR1 LNHNV and CDR2 YYDKDF (reference sequence). CDR3 length: 13 residues. Trimming at V came to 8 bases and at J to 6 bases, leaving 4 bases not matched to a gene. Of note for this clone: Its antigen is still unknown.

The protocol was immunoSEQ multiplex PCR, while the TCRdb copy is restricted to in-frame clones and leaves out a portion. The sample shows 99,000 or so clones, about 94% of them seen only once. This receptor was taken from an adult in good health. This sequence joins TRBV15 and TRBJ1-1, with 12 bases fitting TRBD1. This material consisted of peripheral blood, taken on day 0 of AZD1222 vaccination. CDR3 sequence: CATEGQGASEAFF. The DNA for the CDR3 is TGTGCCACCGAGGGACAGGGGGCCTCTGAAGCTTTCTTT.